This T cell receptor beta chain derives from a study of blood T cell repertoires in COVID-19. Overall study context: Both acute and convalescent COVID-19 samples were obtained from the United States, Italy and Spain.

This clone was counted a few times. V gave up 3 bases and J gave up 4 bases, with 11 bases separating them. Germline lookup yields CDR1 SGHNT and CDR2 YENEEA. This CDR3 is 14 amino acids long. Assay used: immunoSEQ multiplex PCR; TCRdb lists only in-frame clones, some missing. The data hold over 150,000 clones, with 87% observed a single time. The gene calls are TRBV11-3 and TRBJ2-3, with D hard to call. The origin of this receptor is a woman aged 18-29 years who had recovered from COVID-19. The sample consisted of peripheral blood. The CDR3 protein is CASSLGQAPDTQYF. The CDR3 DNA follows: TGTGCCAGCAGCTTGGGTCAGGCACCAGATACGCAGTATTTT.